One sample yielded the 4 T cell receptor beta chains listed below, sequenced in a study of blood T cell repertoires in COVID-19. This table comes from immunoSEQ multiplex PCR, and its TCRdb copy is limited to in-frame clones, with some not included. Of 80,000 to 100,000 clones listed, 90% are singletons. Material for sequencing was peripheral blood. The receptors stem from a man aged 55 to 70 with acute or convalescent COVID-19.

The chain carries TRBV15 and TRBJ1-2; 8 positions agree with TRBD1. The germline gives CDR1 LNHNV, CDR2 YYDKDF (reference sequence). Germline trimming cut 5 bases from V and 6 bases from J; bases unmatched to any gene: 11. The CDR3 runs to 15 residues. CDR3 sequence reads: CATSARQGPRNGYTF. CDR3 nucleotide sequence: TGTGCCACCAGCGCTCGACAGGGGCCAAGGAATGGCTACACCTTC.

The rearrangement uses TRBV7-9 and TRBJ1-4; D remains unclear. The CDR3 contains 12 residues. Between the trimmed V and J ends, which lost 1 base and 10 bases, there was a span of 7 bases. Germline CDR1 reads SEHNR; CDR2 reads FQNEAQ (reference sequence). CDR3 bases: TGTGCCAGCAGCTTAGACGGCGGAAAACTGTTTTTT. Protein product: CASSLDGGKLFF.

The gene calls are TRBV23-1 and TRBJ2-7; 10 bases align to TRBD1. TRBV23-1 is assigned to the ORF class and has an uncertain function. The CDR3 has 15 amino acids. Germline trimming cut 4 bases from V and 1 base from J; bases unmatched to any gene: 4. This CDR3 is CASSPQDRGSYEQYV. The CDR3 DNA is TGCGCCAGCAGTCCACAGGACAGGGGGTCCTACGAGCAGTACGTC.

The V gene is TRBV12-3 or TRBV12-4, the J gene TRBJ1-1, with 8 bases fitting TRBD1. V shed 1 base and J 7 bases; nucleotides not matched to a gene: 2. The CDR3 is made up of 13 amino acids. The CDR3 DNA is TGTGCCAGCAGTTTAGGAACAGGGGGTGAAGCTTTCTTT. Its protein is CASSLGTGGEAFF.